These 30 T cell receptor beta chains were sequenced from one sample in a study of OX40 agonist ivuxolimab in advanced cancers. Assay used: immunoSEQ multiplex PCR; TCRdb lists only in-frame clones, some missing. Of some 83,000 clones in the sample, 93% were seen once. The specimen was CD4+ or CD8+ T cells sorted from blood, collected in a trial of the OX40 agonist ivuxolimab. The receptors here all came from an adult with an advanced solid tumor such as melanoma, head and neck, liver or kidney cancer.

The V gene is TRBV27, the J gene TRBJ2-6; no firm D call. Germline CDR1 reads MNHEY; CDR2 reads SMNVEV (reference sequence). CDR3 length equals 17 residues. Trimming left V 5 bases short and J 2 bases short, with 16 bases between. The CDR3 DNA follows: TGTGCCAGCAGTCAAATCTATTTGGCGACTGGGGCCAACGTCCTGACTTTC. The encoded protein is CASSQIYLATGANVLTF.

The chain is built from TRBV4-3 and TRBJ2-2; TRBD1 might be the D (6 bases). The CDR3 extends over 17 amino acids. Looked up from germline, CDR1 is LGHNA and CDR2 is YSLEER. The V and J ends lost 0 bases and 5 bases respectively, with 16 bases between them. The DNA of the CDR3 is TGCGCCAGCAGCCAAGATTCAGGGGCGCGATTTACCGGGGAGCTGTTTTTT. Amino acid sequence: CASSQDSGARFTGELFF.

The chain is built from TRBV28 and TRBJ2-3; 9 bases match TRBD2. Germline CDR1 is MDHEN and CDR2 is SYDVKM. Trimming took 4 bases from V and 0 from J; bases not matched to a gene: 8. This CDR3 is built from 17 residues. The CDR3 here is CASSWTSVSGSTDTQYF. Written as DNA, the CDR3 is TGTGCCAGCAGTTGGACTAGCGTATCAGGTAGCACAGATACGCAGTATTTT.

The chain has TRBV27 and TRBJ1-5, with D uncertain. CDR3 length equals 13 residues. Germline lookup yields CDR1 MNHEY and CDR2 SMNVEV (reference sequence). Trimming cost V 2 bases and J 5 bases, with 7 bases left between them. This CDR3 reads CASSLTAYQPQHF. DNA for the CDR3: TGTGCCAGCAGTTTAACAGCATATCAGCCCCAGCATTTT.

The J gene is TRBJ1-2, the V gene TRBV4-3, with unresolved D. CDR3 length equals 15 residues. V was clipped by 1 base and J by 1 base, with 10 bases between them. Germline assignment: CDR1 LGHNA and CDR2 YSLEER. The CDR3 nucleotides are TGCGCCAGCAGCCAAGTTCGTGCCCTTAACTATGGCTACACCTTC. Translated, it gives CASSQVRALNYGYTF.

The chain joins TRBV7-6 to TRBJ2-5; D remains unclear. This CDR3 comprises 12 residues. Germline CDR1 SGHVS, CDR2 FNYEAQ. The V end was cut by 4 bases, the J end by 4 bases, with 7 bases between. CDR3 sequence (DNA): TGTGCCAGCAGCTATATGGGAGAGACCCAGTACTTC. Translated: CASSYMGETQYF.

The V call is TRBV5-1, the J call TRBJ2-5; tentatively, D is TRBD1 (6 bases). The CDR3 contains 15 residues. Trimming stripped 2 bases from V and 0 bases from J, with 11 bases between. CDR1 is SGHRS and CDR2 is YFSETQ in the germline V gene. Here the CDR3 DNA reads TGCGCCAGCAGCTTAGGGACAAATTACCAAGAGACCCAGTACTTC. This codes for CASSLGTNYQETQYF. Supplemented by reference TRBV5-1 and TRBJ2-5, the full variable domain reads KAGVTQTPRYLIKTRGQQVTLSCSPISGHRSVSWYQQTPGQGLQFLFEYFSETQRNKGNFPGRFSGRQFSNSRSEMNVSTLELGDSALYLCASSLGTNYQETQYFGPGTRLLVL.

The V gene is TRBV5-6, the J gene TRBJ2-7; 15 bases align to TRBD2. Unmatched junction bases numbered 19, after V lost 2 bases and J lost 13 bases. Germline CDR1 reads SGHDT; CDR2 reads YYEEEE. This CDR3 contains 18 residues. This CDR3 is CASSFMILPGLAGGPFYF. As DNA, the CDR3 is TGTGCCAGCAGCTTTATGATCCTGCCCGGACTAGCGGGAGGGCCTTTTTACTTC. The variable domain in full, with the rest retrieved from reference TRBV5-6 and TRBJ2-7, is DAGVTQSPTHLIKTRGQQVTLRCSPKSGHDTVSWYQQALGQGPQFIFQYYEEEERQRGNFPDRFSGHQFPNYSSELNVNALLLGDSALYLCASSFMILPGLAGGPFYFGPGTRLTVT.

In its sample, this clone was seen once. This chain joins TRBV5-1 and TRBJ2-1; TRBD2 matches at 7 bases. The junction had 15 bases not matched to a gene; V was cut back by 1 base and J by 5 bases. There are 18 residues in the CDR3. Germline V gene lookup returns CDR1 SGHRS and CDR2 YFSETQ. The CDR3 region has the DNA TGCGCCAGCAGCTTGAGGGCGGCTAGCGGAGGTTATAACAATGAGCAGTTCTTC. Encoded protein: CASSLRAASGGYNNEQFF.

This rearrangement joins TRBV11-2 to TRBJ2-1; D might be TRBD2 (6 bases). Germline assignment: CDR1 SGHAT and CDR2 FQNNGV. V lost 5 bases and J lost 8, with 19 bases in between. The length of the CDR3 is 15 residues. Here the CDR3 DNA reads TGTGCCAGCAGCCCGGCGGCTAGCGCACGGCATGAGCAGTTCTTC. It specifies CASSPAASARHEQFF. The complete variable domain, with remaining parts taken from reference TRBV11-2 and TRBJ2-1, reads EAGVAQSPRYKIIEKRQSVAFWCNPISGHATLYWYQQILGQGPKLLIQFQNNGVVDDSQLPKDRFSAERLKGVDSTLKIQPAKLEDSAVYLCASSPAASARHEQFFGPGTRLTVL.

The chain links TRBV12-5 to TRBJ2-3, with D perhaps TRBD2 (6 bases). Trimming removed 2 bases at V and 2 bases at J, with 17 bases between. The CDR3 contains 17 residues. The germline gives CDR1 LGHNT, CDR2 FRNRAP. The CDR3 spells CASGLTALTSFTDTQYF. In DNA form, the CDR3 reads TGTGCTAGTGGTTTGACCGCCCTGACTAGTTTCACAGATACGCAGTATTTT.

V gene TRBV13 combines with J gene TRBJ2-1; TRBD2 matches at 15 bases. This CDR3 spans 16 amino acids. V gave up 4 bases and J gave up 8 bases; unmatched junction bases: 6. Germline V lookup: CDR1 PRHDT, CDR2 FYEKMQ (reference sequence). In DNA, the CDR3 is TGTGCCAGCAGCTCCCGGACTAGCGGGAGGGATTATGAGCAGTTCTTC. Translation: CASSSRTSGRDYEQFF.

The chain uses TRBV6-1 and TRBJ2-1; D unclear. V dropped 6 bases and J dropped 7 bases, with 7 bases sitting between them. Germline CDR1 and CDR2: MNHNS and SASEGT. The CDR3 is 11 residues long. CDR3 in amino acids: CASRLPNEQFF. Written as DNA, the CDR3 is TGTGCCAGCAGACTACCTAATGAGCAGTTCTTC.

This chain uses TRBV7-3 with TRBJ2-7; D is uncertain. CDR1 is SGHTA, CDR2 FQGTGA, per germline. Trimming left V 0 bases short and J 2 bases short, with 14 bases between. The CDR3 extends over 16 amino acids. CDR3 in amino acids: CASSLTGRLEAYEQYF. The DNA of the CDR3 is TGTGCCAGCAGCTTAACAGGCCGACTCGAGGCCTACGAGCAGTACTTC.

CDR3 bases: TGTGCCAGCAGTGAAATGAGGGAGGAAAACATTCAGTACTTC. Encoded protein: CASSEMREENIQYF. The chain carries TRBV6-1 and TRBJ2-4, with D possibly being TRBD2 (6 bases). The CDR3 consists of 14 residues. From germline, CDR1 is MNHNS and CDR2 SASEGT. Trimming stripped 2 bases from V and 5 bases from J, with 10 bases between.

The CDR3 loop is CASSLSGLLNYGYTF. Here the CDR3 DNA reads TGTGCCAGCAGTTTATCGGGGCTCCTAAACTATGGCTACACCTTC. V gene TRBV27 combines with J gene TRBJ1-2, with TRBD1 as a possible D gene (5 bases). Per the germline V gene, CDR1 is MNHEY and CDR2 is SMNVEV (reference sequence). Trimming cost V 0 bases and J 2 bases, with 10 bases left between them. The CDR3 totals 15 residues.

The chain is built from TRBV19 and TRBJ2-1; D is perhaps TRBD2 (6 bases). This CDR3 has 14 amino acids. The germline V and J ends were trimmed by 3 bases and 4 bases, with 10 bases remaining between them. CDR1 and CDR2 (germline): LNHDA, SQIVND (reference sequence). Here the CDR3 DNA reads TGTGCCAGTAGTATTGAGGGGACTTACAATGAGCAGTTCTTC. This encodes CASSIEGTYNEQFF.

The V call is TRBV19, the J call TRBJ2-7, with D tentatively TRBD1 (6 bases). The CDR3 is made up of 15 amino acids. Trimming took off 3 bases at V and 4 bases at J, with 16 bases between the two ends. CDR1 and CDR2 (germline): LNHDA, SQIVND (reference sequence). Here the CDR3 DNA reads TGTGCCAGTAGTATTTTACAGGGCGCCATGTACGAGCAGTACTTC. Residues: CASSILQGAMYEQYF.

CDR3 loop: CASSLELAGGNEQFF. CDR3 DNA sequence: TGTGCCAGCAGCTTGGAACTAGCGGGAGGCAATGAGCAGTTCTTC. V usage is TRBV5-4 and J usage is TRBJ2-1, with 12 positions matching TRBD2. The CDR3 contains 15 residues. J gave up 6 bases and V 0 bases, and 1 base lay outside the gene matches. Germline V gene sequence: CDR1 SGHNT, CDR2 YYREEE (reference sequence).

The chain uses TRBV6-6 and TRBJ2-7; 8 nucleotides line up with TRBD2. The CDR3 loop spans 16 amino acids. Trimming took 6 bases from V and 2 from J; bases not matched to a gene: 12. Germline CDR1 MNHNY, CDR2 SVGAGI (reference sequence). The CDR3 loop reads CASSPMGGRRTYEQYF. The CDR3 DNA reads TGTGCCAGCAGCCCTATGGGCGGGAGGAGGACCTACGAGCAGTACTTC.

This clone was recorded only once. The rearrangement joins TRBV5-6 to TRBJ1-5; D may be TRBD1 (6 bases). Trimming removed 3 bases from V and 0 bases from J, with 19 bases in between. CDR1 is SGHDT, CDR2 YYEEEE, per germline. This CDR3 has 18 amino acids. CDR3: CASSSAPKGVYSNQPQHF. In DNA form, the CDR3 reads TGTGCCAGCAGCTCCGCACCCAAGGGGGTCTATAGCAATCAGCCCCAGCATTTT.

The chain has TRBV6-1 and TRBJ2-7; D is possibly TRBD1 or TRBD2 (5 bases each). CDR1 MNHNS and CDR2 SASEGT come from the germline V gene. The CDR3 length is 16 residues. Between the trimmed V and J ends, which lost 1 base and 0 bases, there was a span of 13 bases. The CDR3 DNA is TGTGCCAGCAGTGAAGAGAGGGGTGGGAGCTCCTACGAGCAGTACTTC. Translating it yields CASSEERGGSSYEQYF.

V usage is TRBV5-4 and J usage is TRBJ1-1; possible D gene TRBD1, 5 bases. Germline V gene lookup returns CDR1 SGHNT and CDR2 YYREEE (reference sequence). Trimming took off 4 bases at V and 3 bases at J, with 13 bases between the two ends. This CDR3 is 14 amino acids long. The CDR3 DNA reads TGTGCCAGCAGCATGGGGCTGACGTACACTGAAGCTTTCTTT. Translated: CASSMGLTYTEAFF.

The V and J genes are TRBV5-1 and TRBJ2-2; D perhaps matches TRBD2 (6 bases). The CDR3 has 16 amino acids. CDR1 and CDR2 (germline): SGHRS, YFSETQ. The germline V and J ends were trimmed by 0 bases and 4 bases, with 13 bases remaining between them. CDR3 in DNA: TGCGCCAGCAGCTTGGGACCAAGCGGGCTCACCGGGGAGCTGTTTTTT. Translated, it gives CASSLGPSGLTGELFF.

The chain links TRBV6-5 to TRBJ2-7; D possibly corresponds to TRBD2 (6 bases). The CDR3 covers 15 residues. The germline V and J ends were trimmed by 7 bases and 2 bases, with 18 bases remaining between them. Germline V gene lookup returns CDR1 MNHEY and CDR2 SVGAGI. CDR3 bases: TGTGCCAGCAATCCCATGGGGGGAACCGCCTACGAGCAGTACTTC. Translated, it gives CASNPMGGTAYEQYF.

Notes on this clone: The same CDR3 can be traced to other DNA sequences in this sample. CDR3 DNA: TGTGCCAGCAGTTTATCCGGGGGCAATGAGCAGTTCTTC. This sequence encodes CASSLSGGNEQFF. This chain connects TRBV27 to TRBJ2-1; tentative D call: TRBD2 (6 bases). The CDR3 has 13 amino acids. V was trimmed by 0 bases and J by 6 bases, leaving 6 bases between them. Germline CDR1 is MNHEY and CDR2 is SMNVEV (reference sequence).

The chain employs TRBV11-3 and TRBJ1-1; 10 positions agree with TRBD1. V dropped 5 bases and J dropped 7; count of bases not matched to a gene: 4. CDR1 and CDR2 from the germline V gene are SGHNT and YENEEA. The CDR3 totals 13 residues. The CDR3 sequence is CASSLGQGIEAFF. CDR3 nucleotide sequence: TGTGCCAGCAGCCTGGGACAGGGGATTGAAGCTTTCTTT.

This rearrangement joins TRBV11-2 to TRBJ1-2; tentatively, D is TRBD1 (6 bases). Germline V lookup: CDR1 SGHAT, CDR2 FQNNGV. Trimming removed 8 bases from V and 8 bases from J, with 9 bases in between. This CDR3 spans 10 amino acids. The CDR3 DNA reads TGTGCCAGCGGTACAGGGGGCTACACCTTC. Protein product: CASGTGGYTF.

This chain uses TRBV11-2 with TRBJ2-7; 8 bases line up with TRBD2. CDR1 and CDR2 from the germline V gene are SGHAT and FQNNGV. The CDR3 runs 14 residues. Trimming took 3 bases from V and 5 from J; bases not matched to a gene: 6. As DNA, the CDR3 is TGTGCCAGCAGCTTTGCGGGAGGAGTGGACGAGCAGTACTTC. Translation: CASSFAGGVDEQYF.

This clone was recorded once. The chain joins TRBV7-9 to TRBJ2-6; D is perhaps TRBD1 (6 bases). V shed 2 bases and J shed 0 bases, with 8 bases lying between them. The CDR3 is 16 residues long. CDR1 SEHNR and CDR2 FQNEAQ come from the germline V gene (reference sequence). The CDR3 reads CASSLTRGSGANVLTF. CDR3 nucleotides: TGTGCCAGCAGCTTAACCAGGGGCTCTGGGGCCAACGTCCTGACTTTC.